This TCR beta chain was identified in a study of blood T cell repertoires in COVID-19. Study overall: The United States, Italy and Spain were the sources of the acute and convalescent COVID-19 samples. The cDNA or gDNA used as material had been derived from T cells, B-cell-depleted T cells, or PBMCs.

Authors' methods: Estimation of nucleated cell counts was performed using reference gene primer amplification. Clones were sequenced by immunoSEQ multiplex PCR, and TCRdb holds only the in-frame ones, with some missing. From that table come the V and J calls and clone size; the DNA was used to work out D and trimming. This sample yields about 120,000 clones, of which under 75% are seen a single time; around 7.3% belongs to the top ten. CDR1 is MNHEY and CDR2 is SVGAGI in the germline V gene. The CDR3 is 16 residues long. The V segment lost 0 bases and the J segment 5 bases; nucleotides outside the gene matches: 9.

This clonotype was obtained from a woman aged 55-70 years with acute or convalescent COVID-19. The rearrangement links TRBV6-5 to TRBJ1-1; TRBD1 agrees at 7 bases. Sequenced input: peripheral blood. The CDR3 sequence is CASSYSLSQGGTEAFF. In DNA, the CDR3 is TGTGCCAGCAGTTACTCCCTCTCGCAGGGGGGAACTGAAGCTTTCTTT.